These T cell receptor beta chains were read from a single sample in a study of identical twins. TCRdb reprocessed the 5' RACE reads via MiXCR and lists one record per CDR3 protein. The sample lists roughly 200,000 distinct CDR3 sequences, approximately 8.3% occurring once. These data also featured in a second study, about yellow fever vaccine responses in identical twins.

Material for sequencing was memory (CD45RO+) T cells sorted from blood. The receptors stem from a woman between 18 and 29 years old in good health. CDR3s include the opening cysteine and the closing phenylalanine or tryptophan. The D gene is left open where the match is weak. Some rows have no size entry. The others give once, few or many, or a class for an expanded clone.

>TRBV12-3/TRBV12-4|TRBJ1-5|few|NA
TGTGCCAGCAGTTTAGCGCGTCTCGGTCAGCCCCAGCATTTT
CASSLARLGQPQHF
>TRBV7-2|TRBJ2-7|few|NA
TGTGCCAGCAGCCCCCGGAGTCAGGAATTTGTCTACGAGCAGTACTTC
CASSPRSQEFVYEQYF
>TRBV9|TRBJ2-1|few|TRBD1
TGTGCCAGCAGCGTAGACCCCGGGACAGGGGCCCGAAATGAGCAGTTCTTC
CASSVDPGTGARNEQFF
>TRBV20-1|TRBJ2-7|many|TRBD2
TGCAGTGCTAGCCTCACTAGCGGGAAGTACGAGCAGTACTTC
CSASLTSGKYEQYF
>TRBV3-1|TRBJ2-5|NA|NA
TGTGCCAGCAGCCAGCCCGGACAGTCGGAGACCCAGTACTTC
CASSQPGQSETQYF
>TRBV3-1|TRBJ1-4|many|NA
TGTGCCAGCAGCCAAGGAGCAGGATTCTATGAAAAACTGTTTTTT
CASSQGAGFYEKLFF
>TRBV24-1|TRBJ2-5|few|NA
TGTGCCACCAGCCTCGCCACATCACAGGGACGAGGGGTCCAAGAGACCCAGTACTTC
CATSLATSQGRGVQETQYF
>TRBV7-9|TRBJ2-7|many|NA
TGTGCCAGCAGCTTACTCCTGGTTGGCGAGCAGTACTTC
CASSLLLVGEQYF
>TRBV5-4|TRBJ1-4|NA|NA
TGTGCCAGCAGCTCCGGGTTCAAGGGCGAAAAACTGTTTTTT
CASSSGFKGEKLFF
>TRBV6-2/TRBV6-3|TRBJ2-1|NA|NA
TGTGCCAGCAGTTACTCGAGGCTCTCCGGCACTGCTGAGCAGTTCTTC
CASSYSRLSGTAEQFF
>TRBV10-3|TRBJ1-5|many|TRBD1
TGTGCCATCAGCTCCGACAGGGGCAGCAATCAGCCCCAGCATTTT
CAISSDRGSNQPQHF
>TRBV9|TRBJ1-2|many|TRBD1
TGTGCCAGCAGCGTAGAGGGACAGGGAGATGGCTACACCTTC
CASSVEGQGDGYTF
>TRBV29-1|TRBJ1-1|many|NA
TGCAGCGTTTCTCTCAGGCAGAACACTGAAGCTTTCTTT
CSVSLRQNTEAFF
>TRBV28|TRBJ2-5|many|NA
TGTGCCAGCAGTCCACTGGGGGAAGAAGAGACCCAGTACTTC
CASSPLGEEETQYF
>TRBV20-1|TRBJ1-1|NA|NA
TGCAGTGTTCGAACCCCTCAGGCTGAAGCTTTCTTT
CSVRTPQAEAFF
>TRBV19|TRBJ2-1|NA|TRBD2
TGTGCCAGTAGTAGGACTAGCGGGAGTGACTATGAGCAGTTCTTC
CASSRTSGSDYEQFF
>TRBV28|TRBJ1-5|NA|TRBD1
TGTGCCAGCAGTCCCGGACAGGTGGCTCAGCCCCAGCATTTT
CASSPGQVAQPQHF